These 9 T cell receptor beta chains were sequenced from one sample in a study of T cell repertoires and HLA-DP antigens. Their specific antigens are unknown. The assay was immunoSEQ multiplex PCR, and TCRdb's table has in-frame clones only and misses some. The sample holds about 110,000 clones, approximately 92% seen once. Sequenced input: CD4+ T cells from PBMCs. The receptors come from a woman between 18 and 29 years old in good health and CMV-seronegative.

The CDR3 sequence is CASRQAGGPYNEQFF. DNA of the CDR3: TGTGCCAGCAGGCAAGCAGGGGGGCCTTACAATGAGCAGTTCTTC. This chain connects TRBV7-2 to TRBJ2-1, with TRBD1 as a possible D gene (7 bases). The V gene lost 6 bases and the J gene lost 4 bases, with 16 bases spanning the gap. The germline CDR1 and CDR2 sequences are SGHTA and FQGNSA. This CDR3 comprises 15 residues.

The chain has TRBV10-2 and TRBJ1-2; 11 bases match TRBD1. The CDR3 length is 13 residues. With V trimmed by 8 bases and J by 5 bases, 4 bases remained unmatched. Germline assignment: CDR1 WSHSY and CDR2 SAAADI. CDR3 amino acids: CASWDRGFYGYTF. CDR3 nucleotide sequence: TGCGCCAGCTGGGACAGGGGGTTTTATGGCTACACCTTC.

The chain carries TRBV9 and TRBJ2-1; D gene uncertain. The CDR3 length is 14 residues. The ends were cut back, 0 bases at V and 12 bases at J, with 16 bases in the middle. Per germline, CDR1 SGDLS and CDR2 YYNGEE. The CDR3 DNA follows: TGTGCCAGCAGCGTAGATGGGCAAAACGGGCGGCAGTTCTTC. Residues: CASSVDGQNGRQFF.

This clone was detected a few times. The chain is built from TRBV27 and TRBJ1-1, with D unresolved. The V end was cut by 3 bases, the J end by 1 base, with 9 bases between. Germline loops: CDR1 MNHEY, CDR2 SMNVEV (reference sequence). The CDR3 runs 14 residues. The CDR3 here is CASSLRTRNTEAFF. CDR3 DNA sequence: TGTGCCAGCAGTTTGCGGACGAGGAACACTGAAGCTTTCTTT.

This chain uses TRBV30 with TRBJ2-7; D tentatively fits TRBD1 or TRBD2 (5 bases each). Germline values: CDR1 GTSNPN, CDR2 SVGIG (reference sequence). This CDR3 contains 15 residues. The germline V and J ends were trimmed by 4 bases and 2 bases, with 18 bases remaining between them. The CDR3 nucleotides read TGTGCCTGGACCCCCCGGGGCAGGGCCGCCTACGAGCAGTACTTC. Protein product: CAWTPRGRAAYEQYF.

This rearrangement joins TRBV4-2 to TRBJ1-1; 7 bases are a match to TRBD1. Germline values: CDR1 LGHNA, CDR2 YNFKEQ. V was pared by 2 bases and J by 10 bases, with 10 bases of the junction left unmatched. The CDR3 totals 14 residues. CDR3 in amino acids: CASSQRGPRDTAFF. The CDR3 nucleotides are TGTGCCAGCAGCCAAAGGGGGCCCCGGGACACAGCTTTCTTT.

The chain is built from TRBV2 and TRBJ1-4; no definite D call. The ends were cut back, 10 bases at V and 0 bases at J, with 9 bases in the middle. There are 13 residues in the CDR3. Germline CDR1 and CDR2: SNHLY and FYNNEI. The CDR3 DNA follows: TGTGCCACGTCGGGTGCAACTAATGAAAAACTGTTTTTT. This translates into CATSGATNEKLFF.

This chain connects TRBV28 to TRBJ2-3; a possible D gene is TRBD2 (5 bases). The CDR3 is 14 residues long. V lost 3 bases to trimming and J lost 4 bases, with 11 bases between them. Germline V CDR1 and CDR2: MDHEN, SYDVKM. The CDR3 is CASSFAGIPDTQYF. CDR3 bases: TGTGCCAGCAGTTTCGCGGGCATACCAGATACGCAGTATTTT.

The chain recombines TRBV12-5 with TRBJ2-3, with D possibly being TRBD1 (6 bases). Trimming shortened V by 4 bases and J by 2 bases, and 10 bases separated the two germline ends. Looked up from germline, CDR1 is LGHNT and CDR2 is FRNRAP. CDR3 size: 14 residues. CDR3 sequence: CASGSPGHTDTQYF. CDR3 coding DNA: TGTGCTAGTGGTTCCCCGGGACACACAGATACGCAGTATTTT.